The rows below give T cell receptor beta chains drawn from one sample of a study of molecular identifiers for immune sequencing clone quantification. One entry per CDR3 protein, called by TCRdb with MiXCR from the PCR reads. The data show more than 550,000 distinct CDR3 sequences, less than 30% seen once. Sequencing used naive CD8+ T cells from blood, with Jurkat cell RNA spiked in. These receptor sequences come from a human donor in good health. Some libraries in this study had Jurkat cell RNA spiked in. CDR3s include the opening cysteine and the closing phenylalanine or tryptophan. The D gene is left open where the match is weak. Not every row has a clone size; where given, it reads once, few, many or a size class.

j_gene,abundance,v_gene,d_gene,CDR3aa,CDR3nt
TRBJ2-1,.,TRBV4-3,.,CASSEAGGSSYNEQFF,TGCGCCAGCAGCGAAGCCGGGGGAAGCTCCTACAATGAGCAGTTCTTC
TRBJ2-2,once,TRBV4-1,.,CASSQDRILANTGELFF,TGCGCCAGCAGCCAAGATCGGATCCTAGCGAACACCGGGGAGCTGTTTTTT
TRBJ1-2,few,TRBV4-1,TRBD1,CASSQGQGAGDYGNTF,TGCGCCAGCAGCCAAGGACAGGGGGCAGGCGACTATGGCAACACCTTC
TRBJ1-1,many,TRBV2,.,CASSEGSREAFF,TGTGCCAGCAGTGAGGGGTCGAGGGAAGCTTTCTTT
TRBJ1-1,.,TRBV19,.,CASSMGIEAFF,TGTGCCAGTAGTATGGGGATTGAAGCTTTCTTT
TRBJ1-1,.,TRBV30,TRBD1,CAWGTGVTEAFF,TGTGCCTGGGGGACAGGAGTCACTGAAGCTTTCTTT
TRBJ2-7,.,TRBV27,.,CASSLGGFYEQYF,TGTGCCAGCAGTCTGGGAGGCTTTTACGAGCAGTACTTC
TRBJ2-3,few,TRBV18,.,CASSPDRGGEQYF,TGTGCCAGCTCACCCGACCGTGGGGGAGAGCAGTATTTT
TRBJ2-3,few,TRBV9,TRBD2,CASSVDGGALDTQYF,TGTGCCAGCAGCGTAGACGGGGGGGCCTTGGATACGCAGTATTTT
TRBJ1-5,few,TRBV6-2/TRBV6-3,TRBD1,CASSYPSGTGGGQPQHF,TGTGCCAGCAGTTACCCCTCCGGGACAGGGGGCGGTCAGCCCCAGCATTTT
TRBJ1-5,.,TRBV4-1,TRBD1,CASSQEGDRVLNQPQHF,TGCGCCAGCAGCCAGGAAGGGGACAGGGTCCTCAATCAGCCCCAGCATTTT
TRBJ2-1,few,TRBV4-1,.,CASSLKQGIDEQFF,TGCGCCAGCAGCCTGAAACAGGGTATAGATGAGCAGTTCTTC